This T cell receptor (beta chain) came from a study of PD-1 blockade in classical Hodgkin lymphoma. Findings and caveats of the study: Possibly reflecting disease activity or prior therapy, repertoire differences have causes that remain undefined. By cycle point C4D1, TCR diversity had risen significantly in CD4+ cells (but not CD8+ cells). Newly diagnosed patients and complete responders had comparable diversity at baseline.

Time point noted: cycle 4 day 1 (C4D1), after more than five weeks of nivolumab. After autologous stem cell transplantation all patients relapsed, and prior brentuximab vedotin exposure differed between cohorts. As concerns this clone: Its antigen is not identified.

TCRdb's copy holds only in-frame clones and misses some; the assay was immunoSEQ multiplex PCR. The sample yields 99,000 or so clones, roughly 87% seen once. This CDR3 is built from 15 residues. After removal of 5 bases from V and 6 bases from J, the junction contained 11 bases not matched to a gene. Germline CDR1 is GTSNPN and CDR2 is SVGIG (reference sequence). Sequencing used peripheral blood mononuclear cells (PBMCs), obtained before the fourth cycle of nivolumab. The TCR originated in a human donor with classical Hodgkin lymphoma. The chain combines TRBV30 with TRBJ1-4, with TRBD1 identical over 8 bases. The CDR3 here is CAWHKTGVEYEKLFF. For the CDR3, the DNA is TGTGCCTGGCATAAGACAGGGGTGGAGTATGAAAAACTGTTTTTT.